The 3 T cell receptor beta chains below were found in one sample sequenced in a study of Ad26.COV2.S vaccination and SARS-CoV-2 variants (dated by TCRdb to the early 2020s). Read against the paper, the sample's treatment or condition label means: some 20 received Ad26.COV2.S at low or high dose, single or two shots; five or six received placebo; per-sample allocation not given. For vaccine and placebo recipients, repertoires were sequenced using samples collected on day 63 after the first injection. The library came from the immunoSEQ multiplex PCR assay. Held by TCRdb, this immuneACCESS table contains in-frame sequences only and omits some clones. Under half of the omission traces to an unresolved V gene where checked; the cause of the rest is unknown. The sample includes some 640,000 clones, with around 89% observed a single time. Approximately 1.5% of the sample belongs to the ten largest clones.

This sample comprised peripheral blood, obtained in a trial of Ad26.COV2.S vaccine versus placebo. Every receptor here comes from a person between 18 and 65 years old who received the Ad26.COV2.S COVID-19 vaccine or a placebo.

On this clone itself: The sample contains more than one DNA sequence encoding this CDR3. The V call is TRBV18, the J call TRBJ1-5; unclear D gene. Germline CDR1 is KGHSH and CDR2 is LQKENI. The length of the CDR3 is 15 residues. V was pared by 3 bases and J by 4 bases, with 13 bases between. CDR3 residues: CASSPTGNRNQPQHF. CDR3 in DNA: TGTGCCAGCTCACCCACCGGAAATAGGAATCAGCCCCAGCATTTT. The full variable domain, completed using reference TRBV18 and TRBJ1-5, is NAGVMQNPRHLVRRRGQEARLRCSPMKGHSHVYWYRQLPEEGLKFMVYLQKENIIDESGMPKERFSAEFPKEGPSILRIQQVVRGDSAAYFCASSPTGNRNQPQHFGDGTRLSIL.

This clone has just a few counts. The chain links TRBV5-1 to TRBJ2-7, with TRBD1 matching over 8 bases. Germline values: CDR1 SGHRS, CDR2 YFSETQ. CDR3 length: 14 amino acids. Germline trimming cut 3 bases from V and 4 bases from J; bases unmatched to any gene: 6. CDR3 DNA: TGCGCCAGCAGCTATGGGACAGGAGATTACGAGCAGTACTTC. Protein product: CASSYGTGDYEQYF.

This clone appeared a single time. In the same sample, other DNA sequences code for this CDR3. CDR3 in DNA: TGTGCCAGCAGTTACGGCATATCCTACGAGCAGTACTTC. Its translation: CASSYGISYEQYF. This chain uses TRBV6-5 with TRBJ2-7; no reliable D call. CDR1 is MNHEY, CDR2 SVGAGI, per germline. The CDR3 is 13 residues long. Trimming shortened V by 2 bases and J by 1 base, and 6 bases separated the two germline ends.